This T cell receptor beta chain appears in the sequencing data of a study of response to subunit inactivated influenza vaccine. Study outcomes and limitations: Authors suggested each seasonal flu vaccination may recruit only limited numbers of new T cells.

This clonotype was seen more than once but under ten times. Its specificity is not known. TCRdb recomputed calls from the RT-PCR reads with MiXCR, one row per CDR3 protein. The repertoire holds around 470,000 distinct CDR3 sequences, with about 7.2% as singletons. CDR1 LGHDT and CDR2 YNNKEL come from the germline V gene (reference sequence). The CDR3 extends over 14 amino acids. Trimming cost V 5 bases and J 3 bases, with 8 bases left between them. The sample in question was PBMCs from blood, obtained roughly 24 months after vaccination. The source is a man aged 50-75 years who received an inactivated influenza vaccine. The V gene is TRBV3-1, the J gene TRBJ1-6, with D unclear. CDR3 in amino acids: CASSTGNYNSPLHF. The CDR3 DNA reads TGTGCCAGCAGCACTGGGAACTATAATTCACCCCTCCACTTT. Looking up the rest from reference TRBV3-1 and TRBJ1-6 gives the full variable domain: DTAVSQTPKYLVTQMGNDKSIKCEQNLGHDTMYWYKQDSKKFLKIMFSYNNKELIINETVPNRFSPKSPDKAHLNLHINSLELGDSAVYFCASSTGNYNSPLHFGNGTRLTVT.